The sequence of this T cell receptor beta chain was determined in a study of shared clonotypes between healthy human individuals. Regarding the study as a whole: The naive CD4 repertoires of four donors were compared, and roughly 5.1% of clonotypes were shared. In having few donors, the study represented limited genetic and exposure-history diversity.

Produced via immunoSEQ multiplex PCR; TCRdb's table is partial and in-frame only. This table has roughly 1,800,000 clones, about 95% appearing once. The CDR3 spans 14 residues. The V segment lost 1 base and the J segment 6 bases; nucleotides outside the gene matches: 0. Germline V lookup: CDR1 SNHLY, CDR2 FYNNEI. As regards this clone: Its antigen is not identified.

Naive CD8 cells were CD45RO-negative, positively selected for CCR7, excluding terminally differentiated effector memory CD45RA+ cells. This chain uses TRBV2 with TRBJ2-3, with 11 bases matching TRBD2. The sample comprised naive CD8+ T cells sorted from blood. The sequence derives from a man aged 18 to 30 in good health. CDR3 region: CASSEVAGGDTQYF. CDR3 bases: TGTGCCAGCAGTGAAGTAGCGGGGGGGGATACGCAGTATTTT.